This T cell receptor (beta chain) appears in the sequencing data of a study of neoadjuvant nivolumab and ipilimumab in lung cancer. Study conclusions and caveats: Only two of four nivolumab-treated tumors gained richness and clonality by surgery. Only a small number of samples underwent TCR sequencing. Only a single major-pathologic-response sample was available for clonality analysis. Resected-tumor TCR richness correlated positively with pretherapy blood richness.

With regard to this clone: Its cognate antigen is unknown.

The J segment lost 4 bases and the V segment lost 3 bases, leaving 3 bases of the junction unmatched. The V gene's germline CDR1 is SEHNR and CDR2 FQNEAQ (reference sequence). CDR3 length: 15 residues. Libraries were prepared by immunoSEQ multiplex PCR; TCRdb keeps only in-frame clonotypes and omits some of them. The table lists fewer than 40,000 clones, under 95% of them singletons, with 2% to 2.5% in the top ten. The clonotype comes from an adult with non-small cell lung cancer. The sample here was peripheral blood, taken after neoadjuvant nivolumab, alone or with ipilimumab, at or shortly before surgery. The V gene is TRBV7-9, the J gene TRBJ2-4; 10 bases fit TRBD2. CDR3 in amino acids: CASSFTSGVKNIQYF. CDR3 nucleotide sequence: TGTGCCAGCAGCTTTACTAGCGGGGTAAAAAACATTCAGTACTTC.